This passage covers 18 T cell receptor beta chains from one sample sequenced in a study of cytomegalovirus exposure and HLA in healthy donors. Amplification used 60 Vbeta primers and 13 Jbeta primers. Produced via immunoSEQ multiplex PCR; TCRdb's table is partial and in-frame only. The sample shows 100,000 to 120,000 clones, about four fifths of them seen only once. Sequencing was performed on PBMCs. Receptors were obtained from a man younger than 40 in good health and CMV-seronegative.

This sequence joins TRBV9 and TRBJ2-1; possible D gene TRBD1, 6 bases. This CDR3 spans 16 amino acids. Germline-derived CDR1 and CDR2 are SGDLS and YYNGEE. Between the trimmed V and J ends, which lost 2 bases and 8 bases, there was a span of 20 bases. CDR3 loop: CASSVSRDTDVYEQFF. In DNA, the CDR3 is TGTGCCAGCAGCGTTTCCCGGGACACGGACGTATATGAGCAGTTCTTC.

This chain uses TRBV27 with TRBJ2-7, with 9 bases identical to TRBD2. CDR1 and CDR2 from the germline V gene are MNHEY and SMNVEV (reference sequence). The V gene end was trimmed by 2 bases and the J gene end by 4 bases; junction bases not matched to a gene: 3. The CDR3 runs to 14 residues. The CDR3 nucleotides read TGTGCCAGCAGTTTAAGCGGGAGGTCGTACGAGCAGTACTTC. Protein sequence: CASSLSGRSYEQYF.

This clone showed up just a few times. The chain links TRBV30 to TRBJ1-5; TRBD1 might be the D (5 bases). CDR3 length equals 13 residues. V lost 2 bases and J 4 bases, leaving 9 bases between the germline ends. The germline V gene has CDR1 GTSNPN and CDR2 SVGIG (reference sequence). The chain's CDR3 is CAWSWTLNQPQHF. DNA for the CDR3: TGTGCCTGGAGTTGGACACTGAATCAGCCCCAGCATTTT.

The chain has TRBV19 and TRBJ1-4; 7 bases line up with TRBD1. Germline assignment: CDR1 LNHDA and CDR2 SQIVND (reference sequence). The CDR3 is 16 amino acids. With 5 bases clipped from V and 8 bases from J, the junction kept 14 bases outside the gene matches. In DNA form, the CDR3 reads TGTGCCAGTAGTCCACAGGGGAAGGGAAGTGGAGAAAAACTGTTTTTT. Translating it yields CASSPQGKGSGEKLFF.

This chain connects TRBV7-3 to TRBJ2-1; 14 nucleotides align to TRBD2. This CDR3 comprises 15 residues. Germline loops: CDR1 SGHTA, CDR2 FQGTGA. V shed 4 bases and J 9 bases; nucleotides not matched to a gene: 5. The CDR3 DNA sequence: TGTGCCAGCAGCTCCGGGACTAGCGGGAGTGGTGAGCAGTTCTTC. It encodes CASSSGTSGSGEQFF.

The V gene is TRBV5-1, the J gene TRBJ2-2, with 12 bases lining up with TRBD2. The CDR3 loop spans 16 amino acids. Germline values: CDR1 SGHRS, CDR2 YFSETQ. The junction had 4 bases not matched to a gene; V was cut back by 3 bases and J by 4 bases. The CDR3 reads CASSSLAGGPTGELFF. The CDR3 DNA is TGCGCCAGCAGCTCCCTAGCGGGAGGGCCCACCGGGGAGCTGTTTTTT.

Of note for this clone: At the DNA level, this CDR3 is encoded by other sequences in the same sample as well. The rearrangement joins TRBV4-1 to TRBJ2-2, with 9 nucleotides matching TRBD2. Looked up from germline, CDR1 is MGHRA and CDR2 is YSYEKL. CDR3 length equals 16 residues. Unmatched junction bases numbered 10, after V lost 4 bases and J lost 7 bases. The CDR3 loop is CASSRSSGVAGGELFF. The CDR3 coding sequence is TGCGCCAGCAGCCGATCTAGCGGGGTAGCGGGCGGGGAGCTGTTTTTT.

The gene calls are TRBV7-3 and TRBJ2-1, with 14 nucleotides matching TRBD2. The ends lost 5 bases at V and 7 bases at J; junction bases unmatched: 4. The CDR3 consists of 15 residues. Germline-derived CDR1 and CDR2 are SGHTA and FQGTGA. CDR3 region: CASSRTSGRWNEQFF. CDR3 nucleotides: TGTGCCAGCAGCAGGACTAGCGGGAGGTGGAATGAGCAGTTCTTC.

The chain joins TRBV7-9 to TRBJ1-1; TRBD1 matches at 12 bases. Per the germline V gene, CDR1 is SEHNR and CDR2 is FQNEAQ (reference sequence). With V trimmed by 11 bases and J by 4 bases, 2 bases remained unmatched. This CDR3 is built from 12 residues. The CDR3 nucleotides are TGTGCCGGGGGACAGGGGGCCACTGAAGCTTTCTTT. Translation gives CAGGQGATEAFF. The full variable domain, with the rest looked up from reference TRBV7-9 and TRBJ1-1, is DTGVSQNPRHKITKRGQNVTFRCDPISEHNRLYWYRQTLGQGPEFLTYFQNEAQLEKSRLLSDRFSAERPKGSFSTLEIQRTEQGDSAMYLCAGGQGATEAFFGQGTRLTVV.

The chain has TRBV15 and TRBJ2-2; D gene uncertain. The germline V gene has CDR1 LNHNV and CDR2 YYDKDF (reference sequence). The length of the CDR3 is 14 residues. Between the trimmed V and J ends, which lost 0 bases and 6 bases, there was a span of 8 bases. DNA of the CDR3: TGTGCCACCAGCAGAGATCGGTTACCCGGGGAGCTGTTTTTT. The encoded protein is CATSRDRLPGELFF.

The chain employs TRBV30 and TRBJ1-1; weak D call: TRBD1 (6 bases). CDR3 size: 14 residues. Trimming removed 1 base from V and 7 bases from J, with 16 bases in between. Germline V CDR1 and CDR2: GTSNPN, SVGIG (reference sequence). The CDR3 loop reads CAWSGRVEDSEAFF. In DNA form, the CDR3 reads TGTGCCTGGAGTGGTAGAGTGGAGGACAGTGAAGCTTTCTTT.

The table lists this clone with a few counts. The V and J genes are TRBV7-8 and TRBJ1-6; 7 bases line up with TRBD1. The CDR3 loop spans 15 amino acids. Germline CDR1 reads SGHVS; CDR2 reads FQNEAQ. With 1 base clipped from V and 9 bases from J, the junction kept 6 bases outside the gene matches. CDR3 in amino acids: CASSLEGGAGSPLHF. CDR3 sequence (DNA): TGTGCCAGCAGCTTAGAAGGGGGCGCGGGTTCACCCCTCCACTTT.

The rearrangement joins TRBV6-5 to TRBJ1-2; 7 bases are shared with TRBD1. Losses at the gene ends were 6 bases for V and 4 bases for J; bases not matched to a gene: 5. The germline V gene has CDR1 MNHEY and CDR2 SVGAGI. The CDR3 contains 13 residues. The CDR3, as DNA: TGTGCCAGCAGCCTCGACAGGGTCTATGGCTACACCTTC. Translated, it gives CASSLDRVYGYTF.

The J gene is TRBJ2-1, the V gene TRBV2; D unclear. The CDR3 covers 15 residues. V was shortened by 1 base and J by 0 bases, with 7 bases between the two germline ends. The germline V gene encodes CDR1 SNHLY and CDR2 FYNNEI. CDR3 amino acids: CASSEGLVSYNEQFF. In nucleotides, the CDR3 is TGTGCCAGCAGTGAAGGTCTAGTCTCCTACAATGAGCAGTTCTTC.

This chain joins TRBV28 and TRBJ2-3, with 8 nucleotides matching TRBD2. This CDR3 is built from 15 residues. CDR1 and CDR2 (germline): MDHEN, SYDVKM. V shed 7 bases, J shed 3 bases, and the junction held 9 bases outside the gene matches. CDR3 nucleotides: TGTGCCAGCAACCCTTCCGGGACTAGTACAGATACGCAGTATTTT. It is translated as CASNPSGTSTDTQYF.

The chain links TRBV25-1 to TRBJ2-1; 9 nucleotides line up with TRBD2. Germline CDR1 is MGHDK and CDR2 is SYGVNS. The CDR3 has 15 residues. Unmatched junction bases numbered 10, after V lost 5 bases and J lost 8 bases. CDR3 bases: TGTGCCAGCAGTTTTAGCGGGAGAGGTAGGGATGAGCAGTTCTTC. Its translation: CASSFSGRGRDEQFF.

The chain links TRBV4-3 to TRBJ2-7; unclear D gene. Germline V CDR1 and CDR2: LGHNA, YSLEER. The CDR3 sequence is 15 residues long. V was clipped by 2 bases and J by 0 bases, with 11 bases between them. The CDR3 protein is CASSQRPQVSYEQYF. In DNA form, the CDR3 reads TGCGCCAGCAGCCAACGCCCGCAGGTCTCCTACGAGCAGTACTTC.

V and J are TRBV7-2 and TRBJ2-6, with D unresolved. The CDR3 has 15 residues. V was trimmed by 7 bases and J by 4 bases, leaving 14 bases between them. Germline assignment: CDR1 SGHTA and CDR2 FQGNSA. The CDR3 coding sequence is TGTGCCAGCACCCCGAGTCATCCCGGGGCCAACGTCCTGACTTTC. This gives the protein CASTPSHPGANVLTF.